This T cell receptor (beta chain) appears in the sequencing data of a study of T cell responses to AZD1222 COVID-19 vaccine. Study details: Combined were second doses at about 4 or about 12 weeks. Whole-study results and caveats: The span of vaccine-associated CD4 TCRs extended across spike, with dominance at 160-218 and 743-854. At baseline, seropositivity was found in only six AZD1222 recipients. When two AZD1222 doses had been given, Spike-specific TCR breadth and depth rose.

The protocol was immunoSEQ multiplex PCR, while the TCRdb copy is restricted to in-frame clones and leaves out a portion. The table shows tens of thousands of clones, with about nine tenths occurring only once. The CDR3 length is 13 residues. Germline CDR1 is SGHRS and CDR2 is YFSETQ. Trimming at V came to 6 bases and at J to 4 bases, leaving 1 base not matched to a gene. About this clone itself: Its antigen is unknown.

This sequence joins TRBV5-1 and TRBJ2-1; 10 bases map to TRBD2. This sequence originates from an adult in good health. Sample: peripheral blood, taken on day 0 of AZD1222 vaccination. In DNA form, the CDR3 reads TGCGCCAGCACTAGCGGGGGTTACAATGAGCAGTTCTTC. Protein sequence: CASTSGGYNEQFF.